One and the same sample provided the 13 T cell receptor beta chains below, sequenced in a study of tumor and adjacent non-tumor tissue in lung cancer. This sample's RNA came from whole unsorted tissue. This non-tumor lung sample came from over 3 cm beyond the tumor edge. Three rounds of nested PCR, following a modified ARM-PCR protocol, produced the TCRbeta library. A single record per CDR3 protein comes from TCRdb applying MiXCR to the multiplex PCR reads. Of under 45,000 distinct CDR3 sequences listed, less than 65% are singletons. Sequenced: distant non-tumor lung tissue. These receptors were taken from a man aged 50-59 years with non-small cell lung cancer.

With respect to this clonotype: This is likely a read error, given that the CDR3 carries no conserved phenylalanine or tryptophan at its end. J is TRBJ1-3 and V is TRBV11-2, with TRBD1 matching over 7 bases. This CDR3 has 17 amino acids. Germline lookup yields CDR1 SGHAT and CDR2 FQNNGV. V lost 2 bases to trimming and J lost 0 bases; unmatched junction nucleotides: 7. CDR3 amino acids: CASSLMTGRCSGNTIYS. CDR3 bases: TGTGCCAGCAGCTTAATGACAGGGAGATGCTCTGGAAACACCATATATTCT.

The chain is built from TRBV11-2 and TRBJ2-7; possibly TRBD2 for D (6 bases). The CDR3 covers 12 residues. Trimming left V 4 bases short and J 7 bases short, with 11 bases between. Germline CDR1 SGHAT, CDR2 FQNNGV. The CDR3 DNA sequence: TGTGCCAGCAGCTGGATGGGGAGGGAGCAGTACTTC. It yields the protein CASSWMGREQYF.

The table lists this clonotype with many counts. The chain combines TRBV5-1 with TRBJ2-7, with D perhaps TRBD2 (7 bases). The CDR3 runs 13 residues. The germline V and J ends were trimmed by 7 bases and 1 base, with 12 bases remaining between them. Germline lookup yields CDR1 SGHRS and CDR2 YFSETQ. CDR3 region: CASWEGESYEQYF. The CDR3 nucleotides read TGCGCCAGCTGGGAGGGGGAGTCCTACGAGCAGTACTTC.

Comment on this clonotype: Compared with germline, one end of the junction differs, possibly owing to a read error. The chain recombines TRBV11-2 with TRBJ2-5; D remains ambiguous. The CDR3 is 13 amino acids. Germline CDR1 and CDR2: SGHAT and FQNNGV. The CDR3 sequence: CAISKGIQEIQYF. DNA of the CDR3: TGTGCCATCAGCAAAGGCATACAAGAGATCCAGTACTTC.

This chain uses TRBV30 with TRBJ2-1; TRBD2 matches at 8 bases. CDR1 GTSNPN and CDR2 SVGIG come from the germline V gene (reference sequence). The CDR3 extends over 12 amino acids. Trimming at V came to 2 bases and at J to 13 bases, leaving 7 bases not matched to a gene. The chain's CDR3 is CAWSTQREKQFF. Here the CDR3 DNA reads TGTGCCTGGAGTACCCAGCGGGAGAAACAGTTCTTC.

Concerning this clonotype itself: No DNA is shown, since the ends of the CDR3 on it are uncertain; the CDR3 is the one TCRdb lists. This chain connects TRBV29-1 to TRBJ1-2. The germline V gene encodes CDR1 SQVTM and CDR2 ANQGSEA. The CDR3 is 11 residues long, counting both termini. This chain's CDR3 is CSGSDNYGCTF.

This clonotype was counted only a few times. A much larger clone lies a single base off, so this may be a read error. The chain has TRBV4-1 and TRBJ2-3; D not certain. Germline lookup yields CDR1 MGHRA and CDR2 YSYEKL. V lost 5 bases, J lost 2 bases, and 11 bases lay in between. CDR3 length: 14 amino acids. CDR3 sequence (DNA): TGCGCCAGCAGCATGGGCAGGTTCACAGATACGCAGTATTTT. It specifies CASSMGRFTDTQYF.

This clonotype was detected many times. The chain links TRBV6-2 or TRBV6-3 to TRBJ1-6; 7 bases line up with TRBD1. The CDR3 has 14 amino acids. Germline CDR1 is MNHEY and CDR2 is SVGEGT. Germline trimming cut 5 bases from V and 7 bases from J; bases unmatched to any gene: 5. CDR3 in DNA: TGTGCCAGCAGTCGGGACAGTGGGAATTCACCCCTCCACTTT. The encoded protein is CASSRDSGNSPLHF.

In its sample, this clonotype was seen many times. This chain links TRBV6-6 with TRBJ2-7; D is perhaps TRBD2 (6 bases). Germline V lookup: CDR1 MNHNY, CDR2 SVGAGI (reference sequence). Trimming removed 2 bases from V and 3 bases from J, with 14 bases in between. The CDR3 totals 15 residues. The CDR3 loop is CASSYGGNYNYEQYF. Here the CDR3 DNA reads TGTGCCAGCAGTTACGGGGGGAATTATAACTACGAGCAGTACTTC.

The V and J genes are TRBV6-5 and TRBJ2-7; 9 nucleotides match TRBD2. The junction had 7 bases not matched to a gene; V was cut back by 9 bases and J by 7 bases. The V gene's germline CDR1 is MNHEY and CDR2 SVGAGI. The CDR3 contains 12 residues. The CDR3 sequence: CARPSGVMEQYF. The CDR3 DNA reads as TGTGCCAGACCTAGCGGGGTCATGGAGCAGTACTTC.

V and J are TRBV21-1 and TRBJ1-5. TRBV21-1 is flagged as a pseudogene. This CDR3 comprises 14 residues. CDR3 residues: CASSKVPRCQPQHF. In nucleotides, the CDR3 is TGTGCCAGCAGCAAAGTTCCCCGATGTCAGCCCCAGCATTTT.

Remarks on this clonotype: Compared with germline, one end of the junction differs, possibly owing to a read error. The chain is built from TRBV28 and TRBJ2-7; no clear D. The germline V gene has CDR1 MDHEN and CDR2 SYDVKM. The CDR3 contains 13 residues. The CDR3 nucleotides are TGTGCCAGCAGTCCAGTGGCCTACTACGAGCAATACTTC. It is translated as CASSPVAYYEQYF.

Worth noting for this clonotype: A read error may account for a junction end that differs from germline. This rearrangement joins TRBV6-5 to TRBJ2-6, with D tentatively TRBD1 (6 bases). The CDR3 has 14 amino acids. Germline values: CDR1 MNHEY, CDR2 SVGAGI. The CDR3 protein is CASSYRAGVNILTF. CDR3 bases: TGTGCCAGCAGCTACAGGGCTGGGGTCAACATCCTGACTTTC.